Below, one T cell receptor beta chain is given with its context. This specimen comes from a study of blood T cell repertoires in COVID-19. Overall study context: T cells, B-cell-depleted T cells, or PBMCs provided the cDNA or gDNA that served as material.

Only in-frame clones appear in the TCRdb table, and some are missing; sequencing was by immunoSEQ multiplex PCR. The sample has about 48,000 clones; approximately 81% are singletons. Germline CDR1 and CDR2: MNHEY and SVGAGI. V lost 5 bases to trimming and J lost 4 bases; unmatched junction nucleotides: 10. The CDR3 is 15 amino acids. The chain is built from TRBV6-5 and TRBJ1-2, with 7 bases identical to TRBD1. This receptor was obtained from an older woman with acute or convalescent COVID-19. Sequencing used peripheral blood. As DNA, the CDR3 is TGTGCCAGCAGTCCCGGCGCAGGGGGTATCTATGGCTACACCTTC. It encodes CASSPGAGGIYGYTF.